This T cell receptor beta chain emerged from a study of Ad26.COV2.S vaccination and SARS-CoV-2 variants (dated by TCRdb to 2020 to 2022). Looking at the study overall: Donors in the vaccine arm were drawn from COV1001, a multicentre, randomized, double-blind, placebo-controlled phase I-IIa trial testing Ad26.COV2.S in healthy adults. Dosing of Ad26.COV2.S was intramuscular, at either 5x10^10 or 1x10^11 viral particles, delivered as one shot or as two shots spaced 56 days apart. TCRbeta repertoire sequencing served as the tool for gauging how specific and how broad the SARS-CoV-2-reactive T cell receptors were following Ad26.COV2.S vaccination. The TCR-sequenced set comprised about 32 samples: roughly 19 Ad26.COV2.S vaccine recipients, 5 placebo recipients and 8 SARS-CoV-2 convalescent individuals. Trial participants were randomized into five groups of five: low-dose or high-dose Ad26.COV2.S given once or twice, or placebo on both occasions. Investigators did not know the trial group allocation while performing experiments and assessing outcomes.

Results and caveats for the whole study, not just this receptor: The authors noted that the TCR breadth and depth analyses may have underestimated total T cell responses. The study lacked the statistical power to compare responses across vaccine doses or regimens. Vaccine and placebo recipients had similar non-spike TCR breadth, a finding consistent with the vaccine containing only spike. Higher spike-specific TCR breadth was observed in Ad26.COV2.S recipients than in placebo recipients (P = 0.0014). Substantial breadth of spike-specific CD8+ and CD4+ T cell responses was reported after vaccination.

The immunoSEQ Assay was the method used to sequence TCRbeta CDR3 regions. After extraction, genomic DNA underwent amplification by bias-controlled multiplex PCR, followed by high-throughput sequencing. As for how the authors treated the data: To quantify the absolute abundance of each unique TCRbeta CDR3 region, sequences were collapsed and filtered. Usable DNA was measured by amplifying reference genes present in all nucleated cells, and TCRbeta template counts were normalized to that usable DNA to estimate T cell fraction. Repertoire TCRs were annotated as SARS-CoV-2-specific when V gene, CDR3 amino acid sequence and J gene were exactly matched to a known reactive TCR set. MIRA supplied the reference SARS-CoV-2 TCR set, which was filtered for enrichment in COVID-19-positive ImmuneCODE repertoires so that public or cross-reactive TCRs were removed. Drawing on the MIRA antigens, annotated TCRs were analysed further at the level of specific ORF or position within ORF. Breadth was defined as the number of annotated unique rearrangements divided by the total number of unique productive rearrangements, and depth was defined as the summed frequency of the annotated unique rearrangements. TCR breadth was compared between groups using two-sided Wilcoxon rank-sum tests. TCRdb retrieved this table from immuneACCESS and kept in-frame rearrangements only. Not all clones are present; in checked studies, unresolved V genes account for under half, and no reason is known for the remainder. The V and J calls and clone size were taken over from that table, and D and trimming were inferred from the DNA. The sample has 300,000 to 450,000 clones on record, around 84% of them singletons. The ten largest clones add up to roughly 3.1% of the sample.

Taken with the paper, the label for treatment or condition translates to: some 19 received Ad26.COV2.S at low or high dose, single or two shots; five or six received placebo; per-sample allocation not given. Repertoires of vaccine and placebo recipients were sequenced from samples collected on day 63 after the first injection. Between 29 July and 7 August 2020, Cohort 1b enrolled 25 adults aged 18-55 years at one site in Boston, USA. Ad26.COV2.S consisted of a replication-incompetent adenovirus type 26 vector by which a prefusion-stabilized SARS-CoV-2 spike protein from the original Wuhan strain was expressed. As concerns this clone: Its binding antigen is unknown. No much larger clone exists at a distance of one base, and base qualities are not known.

The receptor was isolated from a person aged 18-60 years who received the Ad26.COV2.S COVID-19 vaccine or a placebo. Sequences were derived from peripheral blood, sampled in a trial of Ad26.COV2.S vaccine versus placebo.

The sequence in DNA is TGCGCCAGCAGCGCCGGACAGGGACTATATGGCTACACCTTC. It specifies CASSAGQGLYGYTF. The sequence joins TRBV5-1 to TRBJ1-2; TRBD1 aligns with 8 central bases. The CDR3, from cysteine to phenylalanine, totals 14 residues. Kept here is only the CDR3 DNA, which spans 42 bases and is read in frame from base 1. Sequences SGHRS (CDR1) and YFSETQ (CDR2) are obtained from the germline V gene. V and J are trimmed by 4 bases and 5 bases, and the gene matches miss 7 bases of the junction.